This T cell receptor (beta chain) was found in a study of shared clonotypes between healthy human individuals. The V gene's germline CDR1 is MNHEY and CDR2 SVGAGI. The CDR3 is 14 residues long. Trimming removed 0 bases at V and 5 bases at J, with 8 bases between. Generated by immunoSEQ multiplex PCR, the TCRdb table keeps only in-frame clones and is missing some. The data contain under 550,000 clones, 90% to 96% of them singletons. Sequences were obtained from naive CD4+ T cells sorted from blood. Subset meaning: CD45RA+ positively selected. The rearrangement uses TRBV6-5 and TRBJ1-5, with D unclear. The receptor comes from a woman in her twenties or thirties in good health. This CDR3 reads CASSYSYRHQPQHF. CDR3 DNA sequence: TGTGCCAGCAGTTACTCGTACAGACATCAGCCCCAGCATTTT.